Below are 4 T cell receptor beta chains sequenced from a single sample in a study of siplizumab effects on memory and regulatory T cells. Only in-frame clones appear in the TCRdb table, and some are missing; sequencing was by immunoSEQ multiplex PCR. The sample lists about 87,000 clones, 85% to 95% occurring once. Material: non-Treg CD4+ T cells sorted from blood. These receptors originate from a human donor in good health.

The chain uses TRBV19 and TRBJ2-4, with D possibly being TRBD2 (7 bases). With 5 bases removed from V and 0 bases from J, the gap between germline ends came to 17 bases. CDR1 is LNHDA, CDR2 SQIVND, per germline (reference sequence). CDR3 length: 17 residues. The CDR3 loop reads CASSPRAGAVAKNIQYF. Here the CDR3 DNA reads TGTGCCAGTAGTCCACGGGCGGGGGCCGTAGCCAAAAACATTCAGTACTTC.

CDR3 loop: CASNMAGSYEQYF. CDR3 nucleotide sequence: TGCGCCAGCAATATGGCAGGGAGTTACGAGCAGTACTTC. The J gene is TRBJ2-7, the V gene TRBV5-1; TRBD1 or TRBD2 may be the D gene (5 bases each). The V end lost 6 bases, the J end lost 4 bases, and 14 bases lay between the germline ends. The germline V gene has CDR1 SGHRS and CDR2 YFSETQ. CDR3 size: 13 residues.

The chain joins TRBV5-1 to TRBJ2-1; D could derive from TRBD1 or TRBD2 (11 bases each). The V and J ends lost 6 bases and 4 bases respectively, with 29 bases between them. This CDR3 is built from 19 residues. CDR1 and CDR2 (germline): SGHRS, YFSETQ. This CDR3 is CASNAADRGLAGGYNEQFF. The CDR3 DNA sequence: TGCGCCAGCAACGCGGCGGACAGGGGGCTAGCGGGAGGATACAATGAGCAGTTCTTC.

The J gene is TRBJ1-2, the V gene TRBV9, with D maybe TRBD1 (5 bases). Trimming shortened V by 0 bases and J by 4 bases, and 13 bases separated the two germline ends. The germline CDR1 and CDR2 sequences are SGDLS and YYNGEE. The length of the CDR3 is 15 residues. The DNA for the CDR3 is TGTGCCAGCAGCGTAGATGGGGGAGGCATCTATGGCTACACCTTC. It yields the protein CASSVDGGGIYGYTF.